This passage covers 7 T cell receptor beta chains from one sample sequenced in a study of blood T cell repertoires in COVID-19. Produced via immunoSEQ multiplex PCR; TCRdb's table is partial and in-frame only. The sample has a few hundred thousand clones; roughly nine tenths are singletons. The sequenced sample was peripheral blood. The receptors were sampled from a man aged 35-49 years who had recovered from COVID-19.

This clone was detected only once. V is TRBV5-1 and J is TRBJ2-1; perhaps TRBD2 as D (5 bases). The ends were cut back, 2 bases at V and 0 bases at J, with 15 bases in the middle. This CDR3 has 17 residues. From germline, CDR1 is SGHRS and CDR2 YFSETQ. This CDR3 is CASSFVAGPSSYNEQFF. In DNA, the CDR3 is TGCGCCAGCAGCTTCGTTGCGGGCCCGAGCTCCTACAATGAGCAGTTCTTC.

The rearrangement links TRBV7-9 to TRBJ2-1, with TRBD2 identical over 11 bases. Germline lookup yields CDR1 SEHNR and CDR2 FQNEAQ (reference sequence). V shed 2 bases and J 7 bases; nucleotides not matched to a gene: 7. The CDR3 totals 16 residues. CDR3 residues: CASSLYLAGGWNEQFF. In DNA, the CDR3 is TGTGCCAGCAGCTTATACTTAGCGGGAGGGTGGAATGAGCAGTTCTTC.

The chain joins TRBV6-2 or TRBV6-3 to TRBJ2-3; TRBD1 aligns across 7 bases. The CDR3 extends over 19 amino acids. With V trimmed by 6 bases and J by 0 bases, 18 bases remained unmatched. The germline V gene encodes CDR1 MNHEY and CDR2 SVGEGT. The CDR3 region is CASSFRIGTARPSTDTQYF. CDR3 nucleotide sequence: TGTGCCAGCAGCTTTCGGATAGGGACAGCTCGTCCTAGCACAGATACGCAGTATTTT.

The genes are TRBV3-1 (or the pseudogene TRBV3-2) and TRBJ2-7; possibly TRBD2 for D (7 bases). The CDR3 runs 14 residues. The ends were cut back, 3 bases at V and 6 bases at J, with 15 bases in the middle. Germline V gives CDR1 LGHDT, CDR2 YNNKEL (reference sequence). The CDR3 reads CASSHSGGRVEQYF. The CDR3 coding sequence is TGTGCCAGCAGCCATTCCGGGGGGCGAGTCGAGCAGTACTTC.

The chain carries TRBV9 and TRBJ2-1; 9 positions match TRBD2. Germline V CDR1 and CDR2: SGDLS, YYNGEE. This CDR3 spans 15 amino acids. The junction had 6 bases not matched to a gene; V was cut back by 4 bases and J by 4 bases. CDR3 sequence: CASSPSGGHYNEQFF. CDR3 DNA sequence: TGTGCCAGCAGCCCAAGCGGGGGGCATTACAATGAGCAGTTCTTC.

This chain links TRBV4-3 with TRBJ1-2; D ambiguous. V was pared by 0 bases and J by 5 bases, with 7 bases between. Germline V gives CDR1 LGHNA, CDR2 YSLEER. The CDR3 is made up of 13 amino acids. The CDR3 bases are TGCGCCAGCAGCCAAGATCGACTATATGGCTACACCTTC. It is translated as CASSQDRLYGYTF.

The chain couples TRBV6-1 to TRBJ2-7; a weak D match, TRBD1 (7 bases). Germline lookup yields CDR1 MNHNS and CDR2 SASEGT. There are 14 residues in the CDR3. Trimming cost V 3 bases and J 3 bases, with 12 bases left between them. In nucleotides, the CDR3 is TGTGCCAGCAGTGACAGGGGGGATGTCTACGAGCAGTACTTC. Residues: CASSDRGDVYEQYF.